This TCR beta chain emerged from a study of blood T cell repertoires in COVID-19. The wider study: The samples span acute and convalescent COVID-19 from the United States, Italy and Spain. Sources were T cells, B-cell-depleted T cells, or PBMCs; the material itself was cDNA or gDNA.

Per the study methods: Counts of nucleated cells, estimated from reference gene primer amplification, were obtained. Using immunoSEQ multiplex PCR, the repertoire was profiled, and TCRdb retains in-frame clones only, with some absent. V, J and clone size derive from that table, while D and trimming were established from the DNA sequence. This sample yields roughly 65,000 clones, of which approximately 93% are seen a single time; 2.9% belongs to the top ten. Sequenced: peripheral blood. The receptor was derived from a man in his 70s with active COVID-19.

CDR3 sequence: CASSLMGGYGNTIYF. The CDR3 DNA sequence: TGCGCCAGCAGCCTCATGGGAGGCTATGGAAACACCATATATTTT. V is TRBV4-3 and J is TRBJ1-3; D gene uncertain. CDR1 LGHNA and CDR2 YSLEER come from the germline V gene. Trimming left V 4 bases short and J 3 bases short, with 13 bases between. The CDR3 totals 15 residues.